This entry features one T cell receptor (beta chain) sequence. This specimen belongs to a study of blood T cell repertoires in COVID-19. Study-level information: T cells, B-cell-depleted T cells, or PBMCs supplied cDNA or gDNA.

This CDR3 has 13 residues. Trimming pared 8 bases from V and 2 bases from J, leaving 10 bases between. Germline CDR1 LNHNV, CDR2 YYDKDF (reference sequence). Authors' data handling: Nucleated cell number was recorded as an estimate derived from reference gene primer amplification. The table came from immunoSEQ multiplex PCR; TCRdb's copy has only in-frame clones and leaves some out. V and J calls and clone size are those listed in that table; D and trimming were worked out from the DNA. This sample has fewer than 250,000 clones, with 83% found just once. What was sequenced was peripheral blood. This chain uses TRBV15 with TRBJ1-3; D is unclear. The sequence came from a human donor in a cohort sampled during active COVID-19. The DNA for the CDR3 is TGTGCCACCCACAGCGGGGCTGGAAACACCATATATTTT. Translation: CATHSGAGNTIYF.